This TCR beta chain was retrieved from a study of cytomegalovirus exposure and HLA in healthy donors. Study background: Researchers previously reported finding roughly 120 million unique TCR beta sequences from some 180 million T cells. General observations from the study: The classifier reportedly diagnosed cytomegalovirus status with high specificity and sensitivity. In vitro assays verified that three CMV-associated chains recognized CMV antigens specifically. Sequencing depth across donors, presence/absence analyses assumed, was roughly uniform.

On this clone itself: Its antigen remains unknown.

From germline, CDR1 is GTSNPN and CDR2 SVGIG (reference sequence). The CDR3 is 13 amino acids. The J segment lost 1 base and the V segment lost 3 bases, leaving 0 bases of the junction unmatched. The PCR was carried out with 60 Vbeta primers and 13 Jbeta primers. Some clones are missing from TCRdb's copy, which holds only in-frame ones; the method was immunoSEQ multiplex PCR. Of fewer than 150,000 clones listed, approximately 80% were seen once; the top ten hold 5.1%. The rearrangement uses TRBV30 and TRBJ2-7; TRBD2 matches 10 bases. Sequencing input: PBMCs. This sequence originates from a male donor in good health and CMV-seronegative. CDR3: CAWRTSGSYEQYF. The DNA of the CDR3 is TGTGCCTGGAGGACTAGCGGGTCCTACGAGCAGTACTTC.